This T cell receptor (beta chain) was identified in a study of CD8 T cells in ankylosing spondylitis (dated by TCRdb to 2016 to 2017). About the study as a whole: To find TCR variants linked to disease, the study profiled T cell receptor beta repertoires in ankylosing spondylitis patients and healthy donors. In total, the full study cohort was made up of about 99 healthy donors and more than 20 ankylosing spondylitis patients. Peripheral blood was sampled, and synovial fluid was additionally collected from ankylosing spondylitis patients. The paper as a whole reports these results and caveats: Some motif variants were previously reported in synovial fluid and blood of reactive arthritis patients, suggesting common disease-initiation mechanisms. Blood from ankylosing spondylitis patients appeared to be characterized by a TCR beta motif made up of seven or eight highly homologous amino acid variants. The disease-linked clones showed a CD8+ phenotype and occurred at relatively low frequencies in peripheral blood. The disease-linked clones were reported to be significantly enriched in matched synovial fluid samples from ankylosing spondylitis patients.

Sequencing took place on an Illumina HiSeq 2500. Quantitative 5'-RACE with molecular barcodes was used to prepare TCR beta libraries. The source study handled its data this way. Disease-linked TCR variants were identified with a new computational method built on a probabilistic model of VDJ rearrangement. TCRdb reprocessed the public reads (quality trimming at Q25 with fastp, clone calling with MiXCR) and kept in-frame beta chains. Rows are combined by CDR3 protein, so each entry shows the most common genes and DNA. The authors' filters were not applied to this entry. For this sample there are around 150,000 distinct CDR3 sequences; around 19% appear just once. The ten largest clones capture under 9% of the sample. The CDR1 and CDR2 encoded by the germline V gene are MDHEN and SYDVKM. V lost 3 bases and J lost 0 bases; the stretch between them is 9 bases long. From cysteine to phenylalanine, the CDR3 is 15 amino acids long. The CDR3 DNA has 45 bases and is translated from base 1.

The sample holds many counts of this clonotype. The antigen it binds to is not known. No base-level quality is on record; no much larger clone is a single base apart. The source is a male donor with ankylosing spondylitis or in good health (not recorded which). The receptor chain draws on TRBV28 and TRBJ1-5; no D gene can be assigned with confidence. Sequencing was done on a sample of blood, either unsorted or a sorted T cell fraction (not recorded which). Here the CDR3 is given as CASSFPVYSNQPQHF. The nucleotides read TGTGCCAGCAGTTTCCCGGTTTATAGCAATCAGCCCCAGCATTTT.